This entry concerns a single TCR beta chain. Per germline, CDR1 LGHDT and CDR2 YNNKEL (reference sequence). The V and J ends lost 8 bases and 7 bases, in that order; junction bases with no gene match: 14. The CDR3 has 15 residues. This sample is part of a study of blood T cell repertoires in COVID-19. This table comes from immunoSEQ multiplex PCR, and its TCRdb copy is limited to in-frame clones, with some not included. The sample records 55,000 to 65,000 clones, roughly nine tenths being singletons. This TCR was sampled from a woman in her fifties or sixties with COVID-19, enrolled during active disease. Sequencing input: peripheral blood. The V and J genes are TRBV3-1 (or the pseudogene TRBV3-2) and TRBJ2-1, with 7 bases identical to TRBD1. CDR3 sequence: CASRLKLGQLNEQFF. CDR3 in DNA: TGTGCCAGCCGGCTGAAGTTGGGACAGCTTAATGAGCAGTTCTTC.